This T cell receptor beta chain was identified in a study of early T cells in non-severe SARS-CoV-2 infection. Study as a whole: Unsorted whole blood bulk RNA was sequenced, with unpaired chains. General study findings and limits: VDJdb matching, biased toward anti-spike CD8 responses, missed private and CD4 specificities.

Each single cDNA molecule received a unique molecular identifier. TCRdb analysed the 5' RACE reads with MiXCR anew, one entry per CDR3 protein. The data show 62,000 or so distinct CDR3 sequences, 7% to 10% seen once. On this clonotype: Its antigen is still unknown.

The CDR3 sequence is 17 residues long. J lost 5 bases, V lost 3 bases, and 7 bases had no gene match. CDR1 SGDLS and CDR2 YYNGEE come from the germline V gene. This clonotype was obtained from an adult who was a healthcare worker with PCR-confirmed SARS-CoV-2 infection or an uninfected control (not recorded which). The source material was whole blood, sampled at baseline. V and J are TRBV9 and TRBJ2-3; 15 bases align to TRBD2. The CDR3 spells CASSAGTSGRLEDTQYF. The CDR3 DNA reads TGTGCCAGCAGCGCAGGGACTAGCGGGAGGCTGGAAGATACGCAGTATTTT.